Listed below are T cell receptor beta chains from one sample, sequenced in a study of beta chain features in type 1 diabetes. Profiled with immunoSEQ multiplex PCR; TCRdb holds only in-frame clones, not every one. The sample carries roughly 140,000 clones, 7.5% to 10% recorded once. What was sequenced was central memory CD4+ T cells from blood. Receptors were obtained from a man younger than 35 in good health. The CDR3 runs from the conserved cysteine through the conserved F or W. D genes are given only for firm matches. Not every row has a clone size; where given, it reads once, few, many or a size class.

size,D,V,J,DNA,CDR3
-,-,TRBV28,TRBJ1-4,TGTGCCACCCGGGGGGGGTTAACTAATGAAAAACTGTTTTTT,CATRGGLTNEKLFF
once,-,TRBV5-8,TRBJ2-7,TGTGCCAGCAGCCTGACAGCTTACGAGCAGTACTTC,CASSLTAYEQYF
many,-,TRBV2,TRBJ2-1,TGTGCCAGCAGTCAAGGACAGTACAATGAGCAGTTCTTC,CASSQGQYNEQFF
-,-,TRBV4-3,TRBJ2-3,TGCGCCAGCAGCCAAGCCGGGGATGCAGATACGCAGTATTTT,CASSQAGDADTQYF
few,-,TRBV28,TRBJ1-5,TGTGCCAGCACAATTGCGGGGACCAAGGTTAGCAATCAGCCCCAGCATTTT,CASTIAGTKVSNQPQHF
few,-,TRBV6-6,TRBJ1-2,TGTGCCAGCAGCCCAACAGGGAACGCCGGCTATGGCTACACCTTC,CASSPTGNAGYGYTF
-,TRBD1,TRBV9,TRBJ2-2,TGTGCCAGCAGCACCCGACAGGGGGATCGTTCCGGGGAGCTGTTTTTT,CASSTRQGDRSGELFF
-,TRBD2,TRBV6-5,TRBJ2-3,TGTGCCAGCAGTTACTCGCGGGAGGGAACCACAGATACGCAGTATTTT,CASSYSREGTTDTQYF
many,-,TRBV5-1,TRBJ2-5,TGCGCCAGCAGCTTTGAGGAGACCCAGTACTTC,CASSFEETQYF
-,-,TRBV6-5,TRBJ2-7,TGTGCCAGCAGTTACTCGGAGGGCCCCTACGAGCAGTACTTC,CASSYSEGPYEQYF
-,-,TRBV11-2,TRBJ1-6,TGTGCCAGCAGCTTAGATCTGTTAGAGGGGAGGTCCTATAATTCACCCCTCCACTTT,CASSLDLLEGRSYNSPLHF
many,-,TRBV15,TRBJ2-7,TGTGCCACCAGTTACCTAGCCAACTACGAGCAGTACTTC,CATSYLANYEQYF
few,-,TRBV30,TRBJ2-5,TGTGCCTGGAGTGTTGGAGGGGGAGGGGGAGAGACCCAGTACTTC,CAWSVGGGGGETQYF
few,TRBD1,TRBV4-2,TRBJ1-2,TGTGCCAGCAGCCAAAAAAGAGGACAGGGCCTATCCTATGGCTACACCTTC,CASSQKRGQGLSYGYTF
few,-,TRBV19,TRBJ2-2,TGTGCCAGTAGTATCTCAAGGGGGAACACCGGGGAGCTGTTTTTT,CASSISRGNTGELFF
-,-,TRBV27,TRBJ2-3,TGTGCCAGCACCCCTCGCAGTCGGACGGGAGGCACAGATACGCAGTATTTT,CASTPRSRTGGTDTQYF
-,TRBD1,TRBV7-2,TRBJ2-3,TGTGCCAGCAGCTCCTCAGGAACAGGGGTGATAGATACGCAGTATTTT,CASSSSGTGVIDTQYF
few,-,TRBV19,TRBJ2-6,TGTGCCAGTAACGGAGTGGCTGGGGCCAACGTCCTGACTTTC,CASNGVAGANVLTF
few,TRBD1,TRBV7-2,TRBJ2-7,TGTGCCAGCAGCCCTTTGACAGGGTTCTACGAGCAGTACTTC,CASSPLTGFYEQYF
-,-,TRBV6-6,TRBJ2-2,TGTGCCAGCAGTTCCACAACCGGGGAGCTGTTTTTT,CASSSTTGELFF
-,-,TRBV7-2,TRBJ2-5,TGTGCCAGCAGCTTAGGACCAGGAGCCGGAGGCGGGGTTCAAGAGACCCAGTACTTC,CASSLGPGAGGGVQETQYF
-,-,TRBV6-1,TRBJ2-4,TGTGCCAGCAGTGAAGGGTTCGCCGGAGCCAAAAACATTCAGTACTTC,CASSEGFAGAKNIQYF
few,TRBD1,TRBV19,TRBJ2-1,TGTGCCAGTAGTATGTTTGAGGGGGCCAATGAGCAGTTCTTC,CASSMFEGANEQFF
-,TRBD1,TRBV28,TRBJ1-3,TGTGCCAGCAGTTTGTGGGGACAGGGGTCCGGAAACACCATATATTTT,CASSLWGQGSGNTIYF
-,TRBD2,TRBV7-3,TRBJ2-1,TGTGCCAGCAGCCCACGGGGCGGGAGATTCAATGAGCAGTTCTTC,CASSPRGGRFNEQFF
-,-,TRBV29-1,TRBJ1-2,TGCAGCGTTGAGAGGCAGGGAACTGACTATGGCTACACCTTC,CSVERQGTDYGYTF
few,-,TRBV4-3,TRBJ2-3,TGCGCCAGCAGCCATGCTGCCAGGGTAACAGATACGCAGTATTTT,CASSHAARVTDTQYF
few,TRBD1,TRBV7-2,TRBJ2-7,TGTGCCAGCAGCCCAGACGGGACAGGGGTCCACGAGCAGTACTTC,CASSPDGTGVHEQYF
many,-,TRBV4-3,TRBJ2-6,TGCGCCAGCAGCCGCGGGGAGTCTGGGGCCAACGTCCTGACTTTC,CASSRGESGANVLTF
-,TRBD1,TRBV6-6,TRBJ2-7,TGTGCCAGCAGGGATCCAACCAGGGGGAATGGCTACGAGCAGTACTTC,CASRDPTRGNGYEQYF
many,TRBD1,TRBV14,TRBJ2-2,TGTGCCAGCAGCCCATGGACAGGTGTCACCGGGGAGCTGTTTTTT,CASSPWTGVTGELFF
-,TRBD1,TRBV30,TRBJ1-2,TGTGCCTCCTCAAGACAGGGGGCTGGCTACACCTTC,CASSRQGAGYTF
-,TRBD1,TRBV29-1,TRBJ1-5,TGCAGCGCCGGGACGTCGGAGACAGGGGACAATCAGCCCCAGCATTTT,CSAGTSETGDNQPQHF
many,-,TRBV5-1,TRBJ2-1,TGCGCCAGCAGCTTGTTCGGCTCCCTAGGAAATGAGCAGTTCTTC,CASSLFGSLGNEQFF
-,TRBD1,TRBV19,TRBJ2-2,TGTGCCAGTAATGGACAGGGTGGTATCACCGGGGAGCTGTTTTTT,CASNGQGGITGELFF
few,TRBD1,TRBV9,TRBJ2-5,TGTGCCAGCAGCGTATCGGCGGGACAGGGAGTAGAAGAGACCCAGTACTTC,CASSVSAGQGVEETQYF
many,-,TRBV7-9,TRBJ2-1,TGTGCCAGCAGCTTAGGGGACTTCTACAATGAGCAGTTCTTC,CASSLGDFYNEQFF
many,TRBD1,TRBV29-1,TRBJ1-2,TGCAGCGCCCGGGACAGTACTAACTATGGCTACACCTTC,CSARDSTNYGYTF
few,TRBD1,TRBV7-2,TRBJ1-2,TGTGCCAGCAGCCCCCGACAGGGGAGCTATGGCTACACCTTC,CASSPRQGSYGYTF